This TCR beta chain came from a study of cytomegalovirus exposure and HLA in healthy donors. The table lists this clone with a few counts. Researchers ran the PCR with 60 Vbeta and 13 Jbeta primers. Data came from immunoSEQ multiplex PCR; TCRdb stores just in-frame clones and leaves some out. The data contain around 170,000 clones, roughly 80% of them singletons. The CDR3 runs 15 residues. The germline V gene encodes CDR1 SGHDT and CDR2 YYEEEE. Trimming removed 6 bases from V and 2 bases from J, with 15 bases in between. The sequence came from a man aged 35 to 55 in good health and CMV-seropositive. The chain has TRBV5-6 and TRBJ1-3; D might be TRBD1 (5 bases). Specimen: PBMCs. In DNA form, the CDR3 reads TGTGCCAGCACCTATGGCGTAGGGGCTGGAAACACCATATATTTT. Amino acid sequence: CASTYGVGAGNTIYF.